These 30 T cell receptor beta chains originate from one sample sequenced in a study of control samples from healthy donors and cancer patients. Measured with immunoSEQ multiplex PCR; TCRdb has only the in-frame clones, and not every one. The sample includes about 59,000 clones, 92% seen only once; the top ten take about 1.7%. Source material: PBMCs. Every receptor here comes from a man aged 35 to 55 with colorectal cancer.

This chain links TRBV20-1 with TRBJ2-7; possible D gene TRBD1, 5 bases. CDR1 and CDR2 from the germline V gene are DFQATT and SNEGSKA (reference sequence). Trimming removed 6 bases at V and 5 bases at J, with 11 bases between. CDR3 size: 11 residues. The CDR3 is CSAGWGDEQYF. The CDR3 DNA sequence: TGCAGTGCCGGATGGGGCGACGAGCAGTACTTC.

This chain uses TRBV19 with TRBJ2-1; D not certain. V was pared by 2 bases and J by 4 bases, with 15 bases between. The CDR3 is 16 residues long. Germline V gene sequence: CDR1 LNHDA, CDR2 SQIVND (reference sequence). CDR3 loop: CASSILGQTQYNEQFF. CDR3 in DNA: TGTGCCAGTAGTATATTAGGCCAGACTCAATACAATGAGCAGTTCTTC.

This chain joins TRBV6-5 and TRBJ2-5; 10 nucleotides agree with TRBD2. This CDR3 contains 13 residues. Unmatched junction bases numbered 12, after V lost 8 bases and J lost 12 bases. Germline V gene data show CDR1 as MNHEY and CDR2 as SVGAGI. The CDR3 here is CASGGGLAGDEYF. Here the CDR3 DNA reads TGTGCCAGCGGGGGGGGGCTAGCGGGGGATGAGTACTTC.

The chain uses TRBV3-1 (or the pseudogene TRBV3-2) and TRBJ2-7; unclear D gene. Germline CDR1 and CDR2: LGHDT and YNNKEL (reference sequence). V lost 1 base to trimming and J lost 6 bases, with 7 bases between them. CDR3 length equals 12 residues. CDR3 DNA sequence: TGTGCCAGCAGCCAAGTTGAAGGCGAGCAGTACTTC. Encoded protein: CASSQVEGEQYF.

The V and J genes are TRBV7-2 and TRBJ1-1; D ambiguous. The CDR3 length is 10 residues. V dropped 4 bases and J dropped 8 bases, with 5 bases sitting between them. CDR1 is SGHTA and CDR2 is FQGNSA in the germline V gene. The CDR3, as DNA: TGTGCCAGCAGCTCGGGGGAAGCTTTCTTT. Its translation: CASSSGEAFF. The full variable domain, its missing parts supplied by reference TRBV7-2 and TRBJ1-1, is GAGVSQSPSNKVTEKGKDVELRCDPISGHTALYWYRQSLGQGLEFLIYFQGNSAPDKSGLPSDRFSAERTGGSVSTLTIQRTQQEDSAVYLCASSSGEAFFGQGTRLTVV.

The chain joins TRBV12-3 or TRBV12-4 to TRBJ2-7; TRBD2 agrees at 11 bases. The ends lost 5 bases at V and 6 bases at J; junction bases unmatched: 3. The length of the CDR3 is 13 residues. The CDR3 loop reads CASSLGTSGEQYF. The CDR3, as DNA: TGTGCCAGCAGTCTGGGGACTAGCGGCGAGCAGTACTTC.

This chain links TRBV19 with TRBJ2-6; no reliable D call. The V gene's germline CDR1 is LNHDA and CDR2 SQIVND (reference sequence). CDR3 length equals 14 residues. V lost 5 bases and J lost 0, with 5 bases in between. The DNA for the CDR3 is TGTGCCAGTAGTCCTGGCTCTGGGGCCAACGTCCTGACTTTC. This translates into CASSPGSGANVLTF. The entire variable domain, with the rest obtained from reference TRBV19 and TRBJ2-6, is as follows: DGGITQSPKYLFRKEGQNVTLSCEQNLNHDAMYWYRQDPGQGLRLIYYSQIVNDFQKGDIAEGYSVSREKKESFPLTVTSAQKNPTAFYLCASSPGSGANVLTFGAGSRLTVL.

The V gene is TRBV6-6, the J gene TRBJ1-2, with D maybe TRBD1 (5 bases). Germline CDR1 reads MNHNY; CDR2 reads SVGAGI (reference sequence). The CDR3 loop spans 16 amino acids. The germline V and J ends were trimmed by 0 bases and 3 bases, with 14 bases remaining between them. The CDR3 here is CASSYSAQGGYYGYTF. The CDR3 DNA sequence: TGTGCCAGCAGTTACTCAGCCCAGGGAGGGTACTATGGCTACACCTTC.

The CDR3: CASSRDRIGEQYF. The CDR3 DNA reads as TGTGCCAGCAGCCGCGACAGGATAGGAGAGCAGTACTTC. V usage is TRBV7-3 and J usage is TRBJ2-7, with a weak D call TRBD1 (6 bases). The CDR3 runs 13 residues. Germline values: CDR1 SGHTA, CDR2 FQGTGA. Trimming took 5 bases from V and 7 from J, leaving 15 bases between them.

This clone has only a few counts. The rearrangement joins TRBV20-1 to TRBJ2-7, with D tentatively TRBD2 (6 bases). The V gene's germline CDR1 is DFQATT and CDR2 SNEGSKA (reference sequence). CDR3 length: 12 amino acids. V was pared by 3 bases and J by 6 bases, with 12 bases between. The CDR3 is CSASNPGGEQYF. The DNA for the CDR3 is TGCAGTGCTAGTAATCCCGGGGGCGAGCAGTACTTC.

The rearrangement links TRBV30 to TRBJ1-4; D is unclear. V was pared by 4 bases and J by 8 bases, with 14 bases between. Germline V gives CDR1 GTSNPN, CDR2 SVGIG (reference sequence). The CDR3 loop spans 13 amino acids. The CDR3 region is CAWMPAHAEKLFF. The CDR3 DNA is TGTGCCTGGATGCCAGCACACGCAGAAAAACTGTTTTTT.

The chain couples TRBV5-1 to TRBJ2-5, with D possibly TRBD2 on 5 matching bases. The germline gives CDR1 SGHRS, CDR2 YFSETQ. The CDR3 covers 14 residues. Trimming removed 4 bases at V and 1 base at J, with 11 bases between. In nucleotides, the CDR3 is TGCGCCAGCAGCCACACGGGGTCCCAAGAGACCCAGTACTTC. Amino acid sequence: CASSHTGSQETQYF.

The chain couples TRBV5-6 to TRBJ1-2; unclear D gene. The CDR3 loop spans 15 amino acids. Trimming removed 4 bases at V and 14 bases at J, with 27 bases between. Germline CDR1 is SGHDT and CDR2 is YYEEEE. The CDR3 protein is CASSLPGAKNLGRTF. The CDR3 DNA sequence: TGTGCCAGCAGCCTCCCAGGCGCGAAGAATCTTGGTAGGACCTTC.

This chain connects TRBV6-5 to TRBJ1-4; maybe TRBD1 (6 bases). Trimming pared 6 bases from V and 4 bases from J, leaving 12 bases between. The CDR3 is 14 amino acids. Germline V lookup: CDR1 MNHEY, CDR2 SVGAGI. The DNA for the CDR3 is TGTGCCAGCAGCAGGACAGTGCTTAATGAAAAACTGTTTTTT. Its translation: CASSRTVLNEKLFF.

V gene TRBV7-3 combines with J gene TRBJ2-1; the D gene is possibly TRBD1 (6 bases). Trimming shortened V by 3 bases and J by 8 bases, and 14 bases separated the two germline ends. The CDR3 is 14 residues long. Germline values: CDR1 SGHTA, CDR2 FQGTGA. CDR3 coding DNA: TGTGCCAGCAGCTTGGGCAGGGGTGGGGATGAGCAGTTCTTC. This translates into CASSLGRGGDEQFF.

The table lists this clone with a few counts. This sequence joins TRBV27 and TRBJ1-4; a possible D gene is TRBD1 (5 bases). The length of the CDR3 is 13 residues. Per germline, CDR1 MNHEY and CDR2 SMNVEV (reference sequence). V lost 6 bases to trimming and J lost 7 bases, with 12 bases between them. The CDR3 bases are TGTGCCAGCAGGGGGCTGGCAACTGAAAAACTGTTTTTT. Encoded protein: CASRGLATEKLFF.

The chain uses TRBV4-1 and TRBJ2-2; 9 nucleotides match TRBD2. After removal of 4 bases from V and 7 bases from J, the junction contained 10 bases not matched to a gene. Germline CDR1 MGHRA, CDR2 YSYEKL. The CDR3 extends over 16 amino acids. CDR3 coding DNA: TGCGCCAGCAGCCCCTACCGCGGGGGGGCGGGCGGGGAGCTGTTTTTT. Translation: CASSPYRGGAGGELFF.

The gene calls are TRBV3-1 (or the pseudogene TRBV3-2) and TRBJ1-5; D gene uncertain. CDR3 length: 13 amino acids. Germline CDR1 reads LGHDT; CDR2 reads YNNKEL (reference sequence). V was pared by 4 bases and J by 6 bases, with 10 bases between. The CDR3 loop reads CASSPGRVQPQHF. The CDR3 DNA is TGTGCCAGCAGCCCCGGGAGGGTTCAGCCCCAGCATTTT.

CDR3 nucleotide sequence: TGCAGCGGCTCGCGAGGGAAGGTACTGTTTTTT. Translation: CSGSRGKVLFF. The gene calls are TRBV29-1 and TRBJ1-4; D is uncertain. CDR1 and CDR2 (germline): SQVTM, ANQGSEA. V lost 7 bases and J lost 13, with 16 bases in between. The CDR3 is 11 residues long.

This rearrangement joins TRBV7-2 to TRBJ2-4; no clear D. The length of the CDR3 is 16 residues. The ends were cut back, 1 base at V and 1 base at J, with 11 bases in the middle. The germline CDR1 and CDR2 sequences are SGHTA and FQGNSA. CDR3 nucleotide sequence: TGTGCCAGCAGCTTAGTGAGGCTAGGGGCCAAAAACATTCAGTACTTC. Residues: CASSLVRLGAKNIQYF.

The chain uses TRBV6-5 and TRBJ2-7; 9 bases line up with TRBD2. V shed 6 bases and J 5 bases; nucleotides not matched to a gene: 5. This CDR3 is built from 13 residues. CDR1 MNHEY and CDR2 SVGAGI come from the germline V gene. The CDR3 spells CASRLAGADEQYF. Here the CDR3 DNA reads TGTGCCAGCAGATTAGCGGGGGCGGACGAGCAGTACTTC.

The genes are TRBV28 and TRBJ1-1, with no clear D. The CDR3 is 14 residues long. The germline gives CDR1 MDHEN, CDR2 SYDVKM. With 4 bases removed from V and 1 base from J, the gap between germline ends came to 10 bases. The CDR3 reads CASSWVFGNTEAFF. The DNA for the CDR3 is TGTGCCAGCAGTTGGGTCTTCGGGAACACTGAAGCTTTCTTT.

The CDR3 coding sequence is TGTGCTAGTGCCCCTTCGGTAGCGGGGTTTTATAATGAGCAGTTCTTC. Residues: CASAPSVAGFYNEQFF. V usage is TRBV12-5 and J usage is TRBJ2-1; 8 positions agree with TRBD2. In germline, CDR1 is LGHNT, CDR2 FRNRAP. V lost 7 bases, J lost 7 bases, and 15 bases stayed unmatched. This CDR3 has 16 amino acids.

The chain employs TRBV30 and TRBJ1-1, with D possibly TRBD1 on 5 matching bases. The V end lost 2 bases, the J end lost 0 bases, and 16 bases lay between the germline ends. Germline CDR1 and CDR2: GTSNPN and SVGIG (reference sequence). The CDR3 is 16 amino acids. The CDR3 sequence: CAWSPRRGGMNTEAFF. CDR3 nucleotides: TGTGCCTGGAGTCCCCGGCGGGGCGGCATGAACACTGAAGCTTTCTTT.

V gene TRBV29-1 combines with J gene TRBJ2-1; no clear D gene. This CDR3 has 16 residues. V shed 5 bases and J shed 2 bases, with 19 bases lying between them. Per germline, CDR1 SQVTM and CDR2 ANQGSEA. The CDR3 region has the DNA TGCAGCGTTCGTGGCAATCGTCCCGCCACCTACAATGAGCAGTTCTTC. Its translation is CSVRGNRPATYNEQFF.

The CDR3 coding sequence is TGTGCCAGCAGCCCCCGCAGGGGAGGGTCCCTCCCTGAAGCTTTCTTT. Residues: CASSPRRGGSLPEAFF. This chain connects TRBV11-3 to TRBJ1-1; TRBD1 is a possible D gene (6 bases). The ends were cut back, 5 bases at V and 6 bases at J, with 22 bases in the middle. In germline, CDR1 is SGHNT, CDR2 YENEEA. The CDR3 is 16 amino acids.

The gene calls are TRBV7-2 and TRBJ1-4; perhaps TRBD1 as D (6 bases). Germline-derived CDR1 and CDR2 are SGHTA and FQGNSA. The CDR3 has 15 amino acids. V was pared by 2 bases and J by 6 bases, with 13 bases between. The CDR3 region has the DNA TGTGCCAGCAGCTTATGGGGGCGAGGCGATGAAAAACTGTTTTTT. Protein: CASSLWGRGDEKLFF.

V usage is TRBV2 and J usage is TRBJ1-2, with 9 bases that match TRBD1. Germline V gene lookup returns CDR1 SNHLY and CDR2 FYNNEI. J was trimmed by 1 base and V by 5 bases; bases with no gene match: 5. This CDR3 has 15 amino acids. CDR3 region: CASSKGQGSNYGYTF. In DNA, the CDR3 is TGTGCCAGCAGTAAGGGACAGGGAAGTAACTATGGCTACACCTTC. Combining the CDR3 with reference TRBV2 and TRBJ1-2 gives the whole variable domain EPEVTQTPSHQVTQMGQEVILRCVPISNHLYFYWYRQILGQKVEFLVSFYNNEISEKSEIFDDQFSVERPDGSNFTLKIRSTKLEDSAMYFCASSKGQGSNYGYTFGSGTRLTVV.

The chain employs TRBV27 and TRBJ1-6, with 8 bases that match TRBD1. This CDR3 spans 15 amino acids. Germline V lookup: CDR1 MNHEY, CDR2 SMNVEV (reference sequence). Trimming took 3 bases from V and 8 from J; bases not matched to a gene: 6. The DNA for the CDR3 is TGTGCCAGCAGTTTTTTTGGGACAGGCGATTCACCCCTCCACTTT. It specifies CASSFFGTGDSPLHF.

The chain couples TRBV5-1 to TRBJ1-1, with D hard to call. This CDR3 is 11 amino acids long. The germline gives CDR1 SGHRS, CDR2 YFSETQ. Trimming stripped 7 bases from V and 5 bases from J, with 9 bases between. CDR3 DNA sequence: TGCGCCAGCGTTCTGGAGACTGAAGCTTTCTTT. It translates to CASVLETEAFF.